One sample yielded the 8 T cell receptor beta chains listed below, sequenced in a study of cytomegalovirus exposure and HLA in healthy donors. PCR primers comprised 60 Vbeta and 13 Jbeta primers. Using immunoSEQ multiplex PCR, the repertoire was profiled, and TCRdb retains in-frame clones only, with some absent. In the table there are roughly 150,000 clones, 73% of which are singletons. The sample comprised PBMCs. Receptor source: a woman younger than 30 in good health and CMV-seropositive.

This chain links TRBV14 with TRBJ1-2, with 7 bases that match TRBD1. V lost 1 base to trimming and J lost 8 bases; unmatched junction nucleotides: 10. Germline lookup yields CDR1 SGHDN and CDR2 FVKESK. This CDR3 has 15 residues. The CDR3 loop is CASSQGFIPGGGYTF. CDR3 nucleotides: TGTGCCAGCAGCCAAGGTTTTATCCCAGGGGGGGGCTACACCTTC.

The chain uses TRBV14 and TRBJ2-5; 10 bases line up with TRBD2. The CDR3 extends over 16 amino acids. The germline V gene encodes CDR1 SGHDN and CDR2 FVKESK. V dropped 4 bases and J dropped 2; count of bases not matched to a gene: 7. The CDR3 DNA sequence: TGTGCCAGCAGCCTCACTAGCGGGGCATCTCAAGAGACCCAGTACTTC. Translating it yields CASSLTSGASQETQYF.

The genes are TRBV27 and TRBJ2-5; TRBD2 matches 11 bases. This CDR3 comprises 15 residues. Germline CDR1 MNHEY, CDR2 SMNVEV (reference sequence). The junction had 9 bases not matched to a gene; V was cut back by 7 bases and J by 5 bases. CDR3 nucleotides: TGTGCCAGCAATACCTTAGCGGGGGGGCAGGAGACCCAGTACTTC. This codes for CASNTLAGGQETQYF.

This clone occurred once. V is TRBV10-3 and J is TRBJ2-7; D may be TRBD1 (6 bases). The CDR3 covers 14 residues. The germline gives CDR1 ENHRY, CDR2 SYGVKD. The V end lost 2 bases, the J end lost 6 bases, and 14 bases lay between the germline ends. CDR3 in amino acids: CAISENQGFGEQYF. Here the CDR3 DNA reads TGTGCCATCAGTGAGAATCAGGGGTTCGGCGAGCAGTACTTC.

This clone was observed a few times. The chain employs TRBV5-1 and TRBJ2-5; perhaps TRBD1 as D (5 bases). The germline V gene has CDR1 SGHRS and CDR2 YFSETQ. V was shortened by 0 bases and J by 0 bases, with 9 bases between the two germline ends. This CDR3 contains 15 residues. CDR3 bases: TGCGCCAGCAGCTTGGAGGTCAGGGACCAAGAGACCCAGTACTTC. Residues: CASSLEVRDQETQYF.

The gene calls are TRBV4-3 and TRBJ2-7, with D perhaps matching TRBD1 (6 bases). The CDR3 totals 15 residues. Germline CDR1 is LGHNA and CDR2 is YSLEER. The germline V and J ends were trimmed by 2 bases and 3 bases, with 14 bases remaining between them. This chain's CDR3 is CASSQNRQADYEQYF. CDR3 DNA: TGCGCCAGCAGCCAAAATCGACAGGCAGACTACGAGCAGTACTTC.

V usage is TRBV27 and J usage is TRBJ1-6, with TRBD1 as a possible D gene (5 bases). Germline V CDR1 and CDR2: MNHEY, SMNVEV (reference sequence). CDR3 size: 14 residues. Trimming pared 3 bases from V and 9 bases from J, leaving 12 bases between. DNA of the CDR3: TGTGCCAGCAGTTTTGCGGACACACGTTCACCCCTCCACTTT. Translation: CASSFADTRSPLHF.

This rearrangement joins TRBV7-9 to TRBJ2-7; TRBD1 agrees at 8 bases. The CDR3 totals 14 residues. Per the germline V gene, CDR1 is SEHNR and CDR2 is FQNEAQ (reference sequence). The J segment lost 5 bases and the V segment lost 5 bases, leaving 8 bases of the junction unmatched. Here the CDR3 DNA reads TGTGCCAGCAGCCTCTCGACAGGGGTCCACGAGCAGTACTTC. This codes for CASSLSTGVHEQYF.